The TCR beta chain under discussion was sequenced for a study of vaccination effects on CD4 cells after COVID-19 (dated by TCRdb to between 2022 and 2023). As for the study more broadly: Participants received two doses of either the BNT162b2 or the mRNA-1273 mRNA SARS-CoV-2 vaccine. Pre-vaccine samples were drawn from a couple of convalescent patients 16 days and one week before the first dose, at 142 and 148 days after COVID-19 diagnosis. In both COVID-19 convalescent patients and infection-naive vaccine recipients, the study compared SARS-CoV-2 spike-specific CD4+ TCR repertoires from before mRNA vaccination with those from after it. A total of ten to eleven COVID-19 convalescent patients and a handful of SARS-CoV-2-naive healthy vaccine recipients were included in the full study. Cultures from other donors in the study were sequenced using the Oncomine TCR Beta short-read assay on an Illumina iSeq 100. Points the paper makes about the study in general: In convalescent patients, the post-vaccine spike-reactive repertoire consisted mainly of new vaccine-induced clones, largely distinct from infection-induced clones. Only a small number of convalescent patients were included, and no early post-infection timepoints were available, which limited the study. At late post-vaccination timepoints, both infection-induced and vaccine-induced clones showed marked clonal contraction, consistent with waning T cell responses.

Based on the germline V gene, the CDR1 and CDR2 sequences are MNHNS and SASEGT. The junction carries 7 bases between V and J, which are trimmed by 3 bases and 1 base respectively. Spanning cysteine to phenylalanine, the CDR3 consists of 14 amino acids. Of the read, only the CDR3 DNA is kept; its 42 bases are in frame from base 1. In regard to this clone: Its binding antigen is unknown. No quality values exist for individual bases; no much larger clone is one base distant.

The ViraFEST assay stimulated PBMC with viral peptide pools and then used TCR sequencing to identify antigen-specific CD4+ T cell clonotypes by expansion. After approximately eleven days of culture, CD4+ T cells were isolated with the EasySep CD4+ T cell isolation kit. PCR-confirmed SARS-CoV-2 infection had occurred in convalescent patients between March and December 2020, before the Alpha, Beta and Delta variants emerged in the United States. Each well held 1.5 million to 2 million PBMC cultured in IMDM containing approximately 5% human AB serum, 10 IU/ml IL-2 and gentamicin, along with roughly 10 ug/ml peptides. A peptide pool from HIV-1 Nef was used as the negative control culture condition. On days 3 and 7, half of the culture medium was replaced with fresh IL-2-containing medium. Unless otherwise noted, each peptide stimulation condition was cultured in triplicate wells. Using Ficoll-Paque Plus gradient centrifugation, PBMC were separated from whole blood and then either used fresh or cryopreserved at -140C. The QIAamp micro DNA kit was used to extract genomic DNA from the cultured CD4+ T cells.

The library relied on the immunoSEQ multiplex PCR assay. DNA from the CD4+ T cells that had been cultured and isolated underwent TCR beta CDR3 sequencing. On the authors' methods: Non-productive TCR sequences were removed, reads were trimmed to the CDR3 region, and CDR3s of at least 7 amino acids were retained. Antigen-specific clonotypes were identified using the MANAFEST web app by comparison of expansion in peptide wells against reference cultures. Positive clones required FDR<0.05 expansion versus reference and all other wells, odds ratio above 5, and frequency above 0.1% in two replicate wells. Clonotypes significantly expanded in SARS-CoV-2 spike wells and in at least one common cold coronavirus spike condition were defined as cross-reactive. CDR3 similarity was assessed by Levenshtein distance with the stringdist R package, and unrooted trees were built with ape in R 3.6.1. The immuneACCESS repertoire file appears here via TCRdb, limited to in-frame rearrangements. These files lack a portion of the clones; in checked studies, under half of the deficit traces to unresolved V genes, and the cause of the others is not known. That table furnishes V, J and clone size, whereas the DNA furnished D and trimming. The sample contains tens of thousands of clones, 73% of them found a single time. The ten largest clones take up 5% to 6% of the sample.

This receptor was taken from a human donor who had a prior SARS-CoV-2 infection. The sample in question was CD4+ T cells from PBMCs cultured with HIV peptides, obtained before COVID-19 vaccination. The cell subset or site label corresponds to: HIV-1 Nef peptide pool negative control/reference culture. The V and J genes are TRBV6-1 and TRBJ1-3; the D segment cannot be called with confidence. CDR3 protein: CASSDILSGNTIYF. DNA sequence: TGTGCCAGCAGTGATATTCTTTCTGGAAACACCATATATTTT.